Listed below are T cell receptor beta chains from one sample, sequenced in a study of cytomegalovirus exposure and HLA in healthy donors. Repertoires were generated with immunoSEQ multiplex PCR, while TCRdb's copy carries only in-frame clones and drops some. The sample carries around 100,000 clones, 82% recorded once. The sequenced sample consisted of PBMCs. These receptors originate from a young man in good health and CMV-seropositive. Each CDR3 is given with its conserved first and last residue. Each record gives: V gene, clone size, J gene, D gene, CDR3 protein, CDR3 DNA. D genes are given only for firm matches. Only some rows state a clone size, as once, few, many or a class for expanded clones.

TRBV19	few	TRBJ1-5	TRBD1	CASTRNPGTDNQPQHF	TGTGCCAGTACCCGCAATCCAGGGACAGACAATCAGCCCCAGCATTTT
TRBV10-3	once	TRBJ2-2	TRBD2	CAITPGTSASGELFF	TGTGCCATCACTCCCGGGACTAGCGCTTCCGGGGAGCTGTTTTTT
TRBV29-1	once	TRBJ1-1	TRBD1	CSVGAGGNTEAFF	TGCAGCGTGGGGGCAGGGGGGAACACTGAAGCTTTCTTT
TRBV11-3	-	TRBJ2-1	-	CASSLDQPGGNEQFF	TGTGCCAGCAGCTTAGATCAGCCAGGGGGGAATGAGCAGTTCTTC
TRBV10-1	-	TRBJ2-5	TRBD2	CASSEGKRLAETQYF	TGCGCCAGCAGTGAGGGTAAAAGACTAGCAGAGACCCAGTACTTC
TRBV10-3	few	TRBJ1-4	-	CAISDPGGLEKLFF	TGTGCCATCAGTGACCCGGGGGGCCTTGAAAAACTGTTTTTT
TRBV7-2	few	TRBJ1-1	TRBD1	CASSRSQGAYMNTEAFF	TGTGCCAGCAGCCGTTCGCAGGGGGCTTATATGAACACTGAAGCTTTCTTT
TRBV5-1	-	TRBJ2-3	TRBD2	CASSLVLAGVTQYF	TGCGCCAGCAGCTTGGTTCTAGCGGGAGTAACGCAGTATTTT
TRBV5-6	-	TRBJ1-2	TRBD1	CASSLAGTGGHDYGYTF	TGTGCCAGCAGCTTGGCCGGGACAGGGGGACACGACTATGGCTACACCTTC
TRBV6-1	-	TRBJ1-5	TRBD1	CASSEGWTGSQPQHF	TGTGCCAGCAGTGAAGGCTGGACAGGGAGTCAGCCCCAGCATTTT
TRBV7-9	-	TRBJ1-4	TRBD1	CASSGQGSYEKLFF	TGTGCCAGCAGCGGACAGGGGAGTTATGAAAAACTGTTTTTT
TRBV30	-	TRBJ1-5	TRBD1	CAWSGQGHSQPQHF	TGTGCCTGGAGTGGACAGGGGCATTCTCAGCCCCAGCATTTT
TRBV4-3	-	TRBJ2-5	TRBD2	CASSQEGSGREETQYF	TGCGCCAGCAGCCAAGAGGGTAGCGGGAGGGAAGAGACCCAGTACTTC
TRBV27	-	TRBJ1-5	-	CASSPKPGSNQPQHF	TGTGCCAGCAGTCCCAAACCAGGTAGCAATCAGCCCCAGCATTTT
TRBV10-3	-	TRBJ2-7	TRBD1	CAISSGTANSYEQYF	TGTGCCATCAGTTCCGGGACAGCGAACTCCTACGAGCAGTACTTC
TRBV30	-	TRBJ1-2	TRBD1	CAWTKQGALGGYTF	TGTGCCTGGACCAAACAGGGGGCGCTTGGTGGCTACACCTTC
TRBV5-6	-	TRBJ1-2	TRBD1	CASSLVQGASGYTF	TGTGCCAGCAGCTTGGTTCAGGGGGCTTCTGGCTACACCTTC
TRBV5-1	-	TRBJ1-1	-	CASSLGTPGSEAFF	TGCGCCAGCAGCTTGGGCACCCCAGGGTCTGAAGCTTTCTTT
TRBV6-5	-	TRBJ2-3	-	CASSYGLAQSTDTQYF	TGTGCCAGCAGTTATGGGCTAGCGCAGAGCACAGATACGCAGTATTTT
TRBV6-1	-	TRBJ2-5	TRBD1	CASSVSGTGGPETQYF	TGTGCCAGCAGTGTGTCCGGGACAGGGGGCCCAGAGACCCAGTACTTC
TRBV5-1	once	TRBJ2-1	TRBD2	CATRATSGSMDEQFF	TGCGCCACCAGGGCCACCAGCGGGAGCATGGATGAGCAGTTCTTC
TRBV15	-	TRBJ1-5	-	CATSRDRGFNQPQHF	TGTGCCACCAGCAGAGATCGGGGTTTCAATCAGCCCCAGCATTTT
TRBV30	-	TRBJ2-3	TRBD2	CAGGDGDTQYF	TGTGCCGGGGGGGATGGGGATACGCAGTATTTT
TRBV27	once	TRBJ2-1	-	CASSSWTDPGLYNEQFF	TGTGCCAGCAGTTCCTGGACTGACCCCGGACTCTACAATGAGCAGTTCTTC
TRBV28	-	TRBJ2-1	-	CASSVQGNSNEQFF	TGTGCCAGCAGTGTGCAGGGGAATAGCAATGAGCAGTTCTTC
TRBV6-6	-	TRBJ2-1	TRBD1	CASSYQDRERNEQFF	TGTGCCAGCAGTTACCAGGACAGGGAGAGAAATGAGCAGTTCTTC
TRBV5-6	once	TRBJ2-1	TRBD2	CASSFFWIAGGKNEQFF	TGTGCCAGCAGCTTTTTTTGGATAGCGGGAGGGAAAAATGAGCAGTTCTTC
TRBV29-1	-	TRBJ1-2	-	CSVEPPGQSLLTNYGYTF	TGCAGCGTTGAACCCCCTGGACAGTCTCTACTGACTAACTATGGCTACACCTTC
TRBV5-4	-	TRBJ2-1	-	CASSRDTGPNEQFF	TGTGCCAGCAGCCGTGATACAGGTCCAAATGAGCAGTTCTTC
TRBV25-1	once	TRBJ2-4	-	CASSESWGEGNIQYF	TGTGCCAGCAGTGAATCTTGGGGTGAGGGAAACATTCAGTACTTC
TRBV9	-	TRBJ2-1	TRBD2	CASSVGPSGRPPSSYNEQFF	TGTGCCAGCAGCGTAGGCCCTAGCGGGAGGCCTCCGAGCTCCTACAATGAGCAGTTCTTC
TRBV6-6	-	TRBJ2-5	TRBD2	CASSIPGGQETQYF	TGTGCCAGCAGTATCCCGGGGGGGCAAGAGACCCAGTACTTC
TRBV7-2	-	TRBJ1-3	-	CASSSYLSGNTIYF	TGTGCCAGCAGCTCCTATCTCTCTGGAAACACCATATATTTT
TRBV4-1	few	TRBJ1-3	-	CASSGTGSGNTIYF	TGCGCCAGCAGCGGTACAGGGTCTGGAAACACCATATATTTT